The 18 T cell receptor beta chains below were found in one sample sequenced in a study of beta chain features in type 1 diabetes. Expressed TCRB transcripts were sequenced because the isolated RNA had all been reverse transcribed beforehand. Profiling relied on immunoSEQ multiplex PCR, and the TCRdb table lists in-frame clones only, not all of them. The sample lists about 170,000 clones, roughly 8% occurring once. What these receptors recognize is not known. General study findings and limits: Moderate yet significant TCRB CDR3 shortening was seen in Type 1 diabetes patients in all four CD4+ subsets.

The sequenced material came from central memory CD4+ T cells from blood. These receptors were obtained from a man aged 18 to 35 with type 1 diabetes.

This chain uses TRBV5-1 with TRBJ2-1, with 7 bases identical to TRBD2. The germline V gene encodes CDR1 SGHRS and CDR2 YFSETQ. V lost 0 bases to trimming and J lost 4 bases; unmatched junction nucleotides: 4. This CDR3 has 15 amino acids. CDR3 bases: TGCGCCAGCAGCTTGGCCGAGCGGGGATACAATGAGCAGTTCTTC. This gives the protein CASSLAERGYNEQFF.

In its sample, this clone was seen many times. The J gene is TRBJ1-1, the V gene TRBV29-1; D is unclear. The CDR3 length is 10 residues. Germline CDR1 and CDR2: SQVTM and ANQGSEA. Trimming took off 4 bases at V and 7 bases at J, with 7 bases between the two ends. The CDR3 region has the DNA TGCAGCGTTGCCCGGGGTGAAGCTTTCTTT. This codes for CSVARGEAFF.

This clone has at least ten counts. The V gene is TRBV28, the J gene TRBJ2-7, with a weak D call TRBD2 (5 bases). Per germline, CDR1 MDHEN and CDR2 SYDVKM. V lost 8 bases and J 1 base, leaving 12 bases between the germline ends. The CDR3 is made up of 13 amino acids. The CDR3 DNA is TGTGCCAGCCTCTGGTCGGGGTCCTACGAGCAGTACTTC. Its protein product is CASLWSGSYEQYF. Drawing the rest from reference TRBV28 and TRBJ2-7, the complete variable domain is DVKVTQSSRYLVKRTGEKVFLECVQDMDHENMFWYRQDPGLGLRLIYFSYDVKMKEKGDIPEGYSVSREKKERFSLILESASTNQTSMYLCASLWSGSYEQYFGPGTRLTVT.

This clone has just a few counts. The chain combines TRBV21-1 with TRBJ1-5; the table's TRBD1 call for D was not verified on the DNA. TRBV21-1 is described as a pseudogene. The CDR3 extends over 20 amino acids. The DNA for the CDR3 is TGTGCCAGCAGCCCAATGGGCGAACAGGGGGCGCGTTTTGGCAATCAGCCCCAGCATTTT. Residues: CASSPMGEQGARFGNQPQHF.

This clone has more than one count but fewer than ten. The chain links TRBV7-9 to TRBJ1-1; D unresolved. Germline V gene lookup returns CDR1 SEHNR and CDR2 FQNEAQ (reference sequence). This CDR3 comprises 14 residues. V was shortened by 5 bases and J by 1 base, with 11 bases between the two germline ends. Written as DNA, the CDR3 is TGTGCCAGCAGCCCGGGAGTCCAGAACACTGAAGCTTTCTTT. It is translated as CASSPGVQNTEAFF.

This chain links TRBV11-2 with TRBJ2-7, with 7 bases matching TRBD1. The CDR3 contains 14 residues. Germline CDR1 SGHAT, CDR2 FQNNGV. V trimming: 5 bases; J trimming: 7 bases; junction bases outside the gene matches: 11. The CDR3, as DNA: TGTGCCAGCAGCCCCAGGACAGGTAGGGGGGAGCAGTACTTC. Encoded protein: CASSPRTGRGEQYF.

This clone showed up just once. The chain uses TRBV4-1 and TRBJ2-7, with a weak D call TRBD2 (5 bases). V gave up 0 bases and J gave up 9 bases, with 12 bases separating them. Per germline, CDR1 MGHRA and CDR2 YSYEKL. The CDR3 is 13 amino acids. In DNA, the CDR3 is TGCGCCAGCAGCCAAGATTGGCGGGCGCGGCAGTACTTC. Translated: CASSQDWRARQYF.

This clone was found a few times. The chain recombines TRBV30 with TRBJ2-7, with a possible D match to TRBD1 (6 bases). This CDR3 has 15 residues. Trimming shortened V by 5 bases and J by 0 bases, and 17 bases separated the two germline ends. The germline V gene has CDR1 GTSNPN and CDR2 SVGIG (reference sequence). This CDR3 reads CAWGPGQASSYEQYF. The CDR3 DNA reads TGTGCCTGGGGGCCGGGACAAGCATCCTCCTACGAGCAGTACTTC. The entire variable domain, with the rest obtained from reference TRBV30 and TRBJ2-7, is as follows: SQTIHQWPATLVQPVGSPLSLECTVEGTSNPNLYWYRQAAGRGLQLLFYSVGIGQISSEVPQNLSASRPQDRQFILSSKKLLLSDSGFYLCAWGPGQASSYEQYFGPGTRLTVT.

This clone was recorded a few times. The chain is built from TRBV30 and TRBJ2-3; TRBD2 agrees at 8 bases. Trimming at V came to 0 bases and at J to 13 bases, leaving 12 bases not matched to a gene. Germline CDR1 GTSNPN, CDR2 SVGIG (reference sequence). CDR3 size: 14 residues. The chain's CDR3 is CAWSVQRGPTGEYF. In DNA, the CDR3 is TGTGCCTGGAGTGTACAGCGGGGGCCCACCGGGGAGTATTTT.

The chain joins TRBV11-2 to TRBJ2-3, with 9 nucleotides matching TRBD1. Looked up from germline, CDR1 is SGHAT and CDR2 is FQNNGV. V trimming: 5 bases; J trimming: 4 bases; junction bases outside the gene matches: 10. CDR3 size: 16 residues. DNA for the CDR3: TGTGCCAGCAGCGTCCTAGGGACAGGGATGGCAGATACGCAGTATTTT. As protein: CASSVLGTGMADTQYF.

This clone was counted between two and nine times. The rearrangement joins TRBV7-9 to TRBJ2-2; 7 positions agree with TRBD2. The CDR3 runs 15 residues. CDR1 is SEHNR and CDR2 is FQNEAQ in the germline V gene (reference sequence). V lost 4 bases and J lost 1; bases outside the gene matches: 3. The chain's CDR3 is CASSSVAGNTGELFF. The CDR3 DNA sequence: TGTGCCAGCAGCTCAGTAGCGGGGAACACCGGGGAGCTGTTTTTT.

The chain uses TRBV19 and TRBJ2-7; 8 nucleotides line up with TRBD1. Germline V CDR1 and CDR2: LNHDA, SQIVND (reference sequence). V shed 10 bases, J shed 0 bases, and the junction held 8 bases outside the gene matches. The CDR3 extends over 14 amino acids. CDR3 DNA: TGTGCCACCTCCGGGACAGGTCTCTCCTACGAGCAGTACTTC. Amino acids: CATSGTGLSYEQYF. The full variable domain, with the rest looked up from reference TRBV19 and TRBJ2-7, is DGGITQSPKYLFRKEGQNVTLSCEQNLNHDAMYWYRQDPGQGLRLIYYSQIVNDFQKGDIAEGYSVSREKKESFPLTVTSAQKNPTAFYLCATSGTGLSYEQYFGPGTRLTVT.

The chain combines TRBV5-1 with TRBJ2-1; the match to TRBD2 covers 9 bases. This CDR3 spans 14 amino acids. CDR1 and CDR2 from the germline V gene are SGHRS and YFSETQ. The junction had 5 bases not matched to a gene; V was cut back by 5 bases and J by 5 bases. The CDR3 DNA reads as TGCGCCAGCAGGGCGACTAGCGGAAACAATGAGCAGTTCTTC. Amino acids: CASRATSGNNEQFF.

This clone was detected only once. J is TRBJ2-4 and V is TRBV5-6; 8 bases are shared with TRBD2. Trimming took 0 bases from V and 4 from J; bases not matched to a gene: 3. CDR1 is SGHDT, CDR2 YYEEEE, per germline. CDR3 length: 15 residues. CDR3 region: CASSLGGTSKNIQYF. The DNA for the CDR3 is TGTGCCAGCAGCTTGGGTGGGACTAGTAAAAACATTCAGTACTTC.

The gene calls are TRBV28 and TRBJ1-1; TRBD1 aligns across 8 bases. Germline-derived CDR1 and CDR2 are MDHEN and SYDVKM. The CDR3 consists of 14 residues. V lost 4 bases to trimming and J lost 3 bases; unmatched junction nucleotides: 4. This CDR3 reads CASSSTGEDTEAFF. The CDR3 DNA sequence: TGTGCCAGCAGTTCGACAGGGGAAGACACTGAAGCTTTCTTT.

The chain recombines TRBV28 with TRBJ1-2, with 8 bases fitting TRBD1. In germline, CDR1 is MDHEN, CDR2 SYDVKM. The V gene end was trimmed by 3 bases and the J gene end by 8 bases; junction bases not matched to a gene: 8. This CDR3 has 14 amino acids. Written as DNA, the CDR3 is TGTGCCAGCAGTTTTTCGGGACAGGTGGGCGGCTACACCTTC. Translation gives CASSFSGQVGGYTF.

In this sample, this clone turned up a few times. The chain has TRBV12-5 and TRBJ2-1, with D maybe TRBD2 (5 bases). Trimming pared 8 bases from V and 3 bases from J, leaving 14 bases between. CDR1 and CDR2 from the germline V gene are LGHNT and FRNRAP. This CDR3 spans 14 amino acids. The CDR3 protein is CASRSGESYNEQFF. The DNA of the CDR3 is TGTGCTAGTAGAAGCGGAGAAAGCTACAATGAGCAGTTCTTC.

This clone was seen only a few times. The gene calls are TRBV5-1 and TRBJ2-1; 7 bases align to TRBD1. The germline V gene has CDR1 SGHRS and CDR2 YFSETQ. Trimming cost V 2 bases and J 5 bases; bases outside gene matches: 7. This CDR3 region has 15 residues. CDR3 amino acids: CASSLQGTRNNEQFF. CDR3 in DNA: TGCGCCAGCAGCTTACAGGGGACCCGCAACAATGAGCAGTTCTTC.